This T cell receptor beta chain was captured in a study of response to subunit inactivated influenza vaccine. Each CDR3 protein is one row after TCRdb ran MiXCR on the RT-PCR reads. The data show just over 300,000 distinct CDR3 sequences, about 20% seen once. The CDR3 spans 16 residues. Germline lookup yields CDR1 DFQATT and CDR2 SNEGSKA (reference sequence). V lost 7 bases and J 0 bases, leaving 19 bases between the germline ends. This sequence joins TRBV20-1 and TRBJ1-5; D may be TRBD1 (5 bases). The clonotype comes from a man aged 50 to 69 who received an inactivated influenza vaccine. Here the sequenced sample was PBMCs from blood, taken less than 22 months after vaccination. The CDR3 DNA sequence: TGCAGTGTTGGGACCCGGGCCGCTTATAGCAATCAGCCCCAGCATTTT. Protein sequence: CSVGTRAAYSNQPQHF.